This T cell receptor (beta chain) is from a study of blood T cell repertoires in COVID-19. Overall study context: Material from acute and convalescent COVID-19 was sourced from the United States, Italy and Spain. In each case, the material was cDNA or gDNA derived from T cells, B-cell-depleted T cells, or PBMCs.

Trimming left V 2 bases short and J 2 bases short, with 9 bases between. This CDR3 region has 14 residues. Germline V gives CDR1 SGHRS, CDR2 YFSETQ. In the study's own analysis: Reference gene primers were amplified, and this amplification served to estimate nucleated cell counts. The repertoire was sequenced with immunoSEQ multiplex PCR; TCRdb's copy has only in-frame clones and lacks some. D and trimming come from the DNA, and the V and J calls and clone size come from that table. The sample lists about 230,000 clones, approximately 80% occurring once. The chain has TRBV5-1 and TRBJ2-3, with D maybe TRBD2 (5 bases). Sequenced: peripheral blood. The sequence was obtained from a man aged 40-49 years who had recovered from COVID-19. The CDR3 DNA sequence: TGCGCCAGCAGCTTAGGACTCCTCACAGATACGCAGTATTTT. Protein: CASSLGLLTDTQYF. Variable domain in full (rest from reference TRBV5-1 and TRBJ2-3): KAGVTQTPRYLIKTRGQQVTLSCSPISGHRSVSWYQQTPGQGLQFLFEYFSETQRNKGNFPGRFSGRQFSNSRSEMNVSTLELGDSALYLCASSLGLLTDTQYFGPGTRLTVL.